The 30 T cell receptor beta chains in this list originate from one sample, sequenced in a study of T cell responses to AZD1222 COVID-19 vaccine. The data were produced by immunoSEQ multiplex PCR, yet TCRdb's version contains in-frame clones alone and is incomplete. The repertoire includes roughly 130,000 clones, about 86% of them detected once, and around 12% sits in the top ten. The sample here was peripheral blood, taken on day 0 of AZD1222 vaccination. These receptors originate from an adult in good health.

The gene calls are TRBV27 and TRBJ2-1; weak D call: TRBD1 (6 bases). Trimming pared 4 bases from V and 2 bases from J, leaving 15 bases between. The CDR3 has 16 residues. Per the germline V gene, CDR1 is MNHEY and CDR2 is SMNVEV (reference sequence). CDR3 in DNA: TGTGCCAGCAGTTCACTACAGGGTTCCCCCTACAATGAGCAGTTCTTC. Protein product: CASSSLQGSPYNEQFF.

The chain carries TRBV20-1 and TRBJ1-1; maybe TRBD1 (5 bases). Trimming took off 3 bases at V and 8 bases at J, with 10 bases between the two ends. The CDR3 spans 11 residues. Per germline, CDR1 DFQATT and CDR2 SNEGSKA (reference sequence). The CDR3 DNA is TGCAGTGCTAGTATGGGGGTAGAAGCTTTCTTT. Translating gives CSASMGVEAFF.

This clone was detected once. This chain uses TRBV10-3 with TRBJ1-2; D perhaps matches TRBD1 (5 bases). V dropped 6 bases and J dropped 3 bases, with 11 bases sitting between them. This CDR3 has 13 amino acids. Germline assignment: CDR1 ENHRY and CDR2 SYGVKD. This CDR3 reads CAIRTDSYYGYTF. The CDR3 DNA follows: TGTGCCATCAGGACCGACAGCTACTATGGCTACACCTTC.

This sequence joins TRBV19 and TRBJ1-5; 8 bases agree with TRBD1. Germline V gives CDR1 LNHDA, CDR2 SQIVND (reference sequence). The CDR3 totals 14 residues. J gave up 5 bases and V 6 bases, and 6 bases lay outside the gene matches. CDR3 region: CASSGQGGYQPQHF. The CDR3 DNA is TGTGCCAGTAGCGGACAGGGAGGGTATCAGCCCCAGCATTTT. Combining the CDR3 with reference TRBV19 and TRBJ1-5 gives the whole variable domain DGGITQSPKYLFRKEGQNVTLSCEQNLNHDAMYWYRQDPGQGLRLIYYSQIVNDFQKGDIAEGYSVSREKKESFPLTVTSAQKNPTAFYLCASSGQGGYQPQHFGDGTRLSIL.

The table lists this clone with a few counts. This chain joins TRBV2 and TRBJ1-3; 8 bases agree with TRBD1. CDR1 and CDR2 (germline): SNHLY, FYNNEI. The CDR3 extends over 14 amino acids. The V gene end was trimmed by 6 bases and the J gene end by 3 bases; junction bases not matched to a gene: 4. The CDR3 DNA reads TGTGCCAGCAGCGCGGACAGGGTTGGAAACACCATATATTTT. Its protein product is CASSADRVGNTIYF.

The chain recombines TRBV5-1 with TRBJ2-2, with TRBD2 as a possible D gene (5 bases). The CDR3 sequence is 14 residues long. Germline-derived CDR1 and CDR2 are SGHRS and YFSETQ. Deletions cut 5 bases from V and 7 bases from J, with 15 bases between. The CDR3 DNA follows: TGCGCCAGCAGAGAGGCCCCTCGGGGCGGGGAGCTGTTTTTT. It specifies CASREAPRGGELFF.

This clone occurred a few times. The V gene is TRBV4-2, the J gene TRBJ2-7; no definite D call. In germline, CDR1 is LGHNA, CDR2 YNFKEQ. V was clipped by 3 bases and J by 2 bases, with 5 bases between them. The CDR3 has 12 amino acids. CDR3 in amino acids: CASSQDAYEQYF. CDR3 nucleotides: TGTGCCAGCAGCCAGGACGCCTACGAGCAGTACTTC.

V gene TRBV19 combines with J gene TRBJ2-7, with 8 bases matching TRBD2. V lost 5 bases to trimming and J lost 3 bases; unmatched junction nucleotides: 9. Per the germline V gene, CDR1 is LNHDA and CDR2 is SQIVND (reference sequence). This CDR3 has 15 amino acids. The CDR3: CASSPDAREGYEQYF. The CDR3, as DNA: TGTGCCAGTAGTCCAGACGCTCGGGAGGGCTACGAGCAGTACTTC. Using reference TRBV19 and TRBJ2-7 for the parts outside the CDR3, the full variable domain is DGGITQSPKYLFRKEGQNVTLSCEQNLNHDAMYWYRQDPGQGLRLIYYSQIVNDFQKGDIAEGYSVSREKKESFPLTVTSAQKNPTAFYLCASSPDAREGYEQYFGPGTRLTVT.

This clone was observed once. The chain employs TRBV4-1 and TRBJ2-1; 7 bases are shared with TRBD1. The CDR3 sequence is 17 residues long. Per the germline V gene, CDR1 is MGHRA and CDR2 is YSYEKL. The V segment lost 4 bases and the J segment 3 bases; nucleotides outside the gene matches: 12. In DNA form, the CDR3 reads TGCGCCAGCAGCCTAAGCAAGGGGGCGCAAGGCTACAATGAGCAGTTCTTC. Encoded protein: CASSLSKGAQGYNEQFF.

The rearrangement joins TRBV18 to TRBJ2-6; 10 positions agree with TRBD1. The CDR3 totals 20 residues. V was pared by 2 bases and J by 0 bases, with 10 bases of the junction left unmatched. Germline CDR1 reads KGHSH; CDR2 reads LQKENI. CDR3 in DNA: TGTGCCAGCTCACCAACCGGGACAGGGGTCTGGTACTCTGGGGCCAACGTCCTGACTTTC. Translating gives CASSPTGTGVWYSGANVLTF.

The chain combines TRBV4-1 with TRBJ2-3; no firm D call. V was trimmed by 1 base and J by 6 bases, leaving 8 bases between them. In germline, CDR1 is MGHRA, CDR2 YSYEKL. This CDR3 has 13 residues. Here the CDR3 reads CASSQVAPDTQYF. The CDR3 region has the DNA TGCGCCAGCAGCCAAGTCGCCCCGGATACGCAGTATTTT.

The rearrangement links TRBV6-5 to TRBJ1-5; D is ambiguous. Germline lookup yields CDR1 MNHEY and CDR2 SVGAGI. The CDR3 runs 15 residues. Trimming cost V 6 bases and J 1 base, with 13 bases left between them. The DNA for the CDR3 is TGTGCCAGCAGAGGTAACCTGGCGAGCAATCAGCCCCAGCATTTT. Translation: CASRGNLASNQPQHF.

The chain joins TRBV4-3 to TRBJ1-6; 11 bases match TRBD1. The CDR3 extends over 16 amino acids. Looked up from germline, CDR1 is LGHNA and CDR2 is YSLEER. Unmatched junction bases numbered 9, after V lost 5 bases and J lost 9 bases. CDR3 in amino acids: CASSTSSGTGGSPLHF. The CDR3 region has the DNA TGCGCCAGCAGCACCTCGTCCGGGACAGGGGGTTCACCCCTCCACTTT.

Comment on this clone: Other DNA variants within this sample encode the same CDR3. The chain combines TRBV5-1 with TRBJ1-5, with D tentatively TRBD1 (5 bases). V gave up 0 bases and J gave up 5 bases, with 9 bases separating them. The CDR3 is made up of 14 amino acids. Germline V CDR1 and CDR2: SGHRS, YFSETQ. CDR3 region: CASSLGQGDQPQHF. The CDR3 nucleotides read TGCGCCAGCAGCTTGGGGCAGGGCGATCAGCCCCAGCATTTT.

This clone was seen only a few times. CDR3 nucleotide sequence: TGTGCCAGCAGCCAAGGATGGGAGAACACTGAAGCTTTCTTT. It specifies CASSQGWENTEAFF. The genes are TRBV3-1 (or the pseudogene TRBV3-2) and TRBJ1-1; no reliable D call. Germline assignment: CDR1 LGHDT and CDR2 YNNKEL (reference sequence). V lost 1 base and J lost 1, with 7 bases in between. This CDR3 spans 14 amino acids.

The CDR3 region is CASSSRREAFF. For the CDR3, the DNA is TGTGCCAGCAGCTCCCGTAGAGAAGCTTTCTTT. The chain couples TRBV11-1 to TRBJ1-1; no firm D call. The CDR3 consists of 11 residues. Germline lookup yields CDR1 SGHAT and CDR2 FQDESV (reference sequence). The V end was cut by 4 bases, the J end by 8 bases, with 8 bases between.

This rearrangement joins TRBV7-6 to TRBJ2-1; 9 bases agree with TRBD1. Germline V CDR1 and CDR2: SGHVS, FNYEAQ. V shed 2 bases, J shed 5 bases, and the junction held 4 bases outside the gene matches. There are 15 residues in the CDR3. CDR3 nucleotide sequence: TGTGCCAGCAGCTTATTGGGACAGGGCAACAATGAGCAGTTCTTC. It translates to CASSLLGQGNNEQFF.

The V call is TRBV19, the J call TRBJ2-1; the match to TRBD2 covers 7 bases. The CDR3 has 17 amino acids. With V trimmed by 3 bases and J by 0 bases, 8 bases remained unmatched. CDR1 is LNHDA and CDR2 is SQIVND in the germline V gene (reference sequence). CDR3 residues: CASSIKARGSSYNEQFF. CDR3 DNA sequence: TGTGCCAGTAGTATTAAAGCGCGGGGGAGCTCCTACAATGAGCAGTTCTTC.

V is TRBV11-2 and J is TRBJ2-1, with 7 bases matching TRBD2. CDR1 and CDR2 from the germline V gene are SGHAT and FQNNGV. The trim removed 4 bases at V and 5 bases at J, leaving 5 bases unmatched. This CDR3 comprises 14 residues. The CDR3: CASSSRGNHNEQFF. CDR3 coding DNA: TGTGCCAGCAGCTCGCGGGGGAATCACAATGAGCAGTTCTTC.

The genes are TRBV7-9 and TRBJ1-1, with 8 nucleotides matching TRBD1. The CDR3 contains 13 residues. Looked up from germline, CDR1 is SEHNR and CDR2 is FQNEAQ (reference sequence). V lost 1 base to trimming and J lost 6 bases; unmatched junction nucleotides: 1. CDR3 residues: CASSLEDRAEAFF. For the CDR3, the DNA is TGTGCCAGCAGCTTAGAGGACAGGGCTGAAGCTTTCTTT.

This chain links TRBV6-5 with TRBJ1-1; D gene ambiguous. V gave up 4 bases and J gave up 1 base, with 16 bases separating them. This CDR3 region has 16 residues. Looked up from germline, CDR1 is MNHEY and CDR2 is SVGAGI. CDR3 residues: CASSSHSGFPNTEAFF. DNA of the CDR3: TGTGCCAGCAGTTCCCACTCTGGGTTCCCGAACACTGAAGCTTTCTTT.

The V gene is TRBV11-2, the J gene TRBJ1-1; 7 nucleotides line up with TRBD1. This CDR3 comprises 15 residues. The germline V gene encodes CDR1 SGHAT and CDR2 FQNNGV. The trim removed 5 bases at V and 4 bases at J, leaving 10 bases unmatched. The CDR3: CASSHLRGRGTEAFF. Here the CDR3 DNA reads TGTGCCAGCAGCCATTTGAGGGGGCGTGGCACTGAAGCTTTCTTT.

The chain couples TRBV28 to TRBJ1-3, with TRBD1 identical over 9 bases. J lost 7 bases, V lost 4 bases, and 5 bases had no gene match. Per germline, CDR1 MDHEN and CDR2 SYDVKM. The CDR3 is 14 amino acids. CDR3 amino acids: CASSSGQGSNTIYF. CDR3 nucleotides: TGTGCCAGCAGTTCCGGACAGGGGTCGAACACCATATATTTT.

Only one count was recorded for this clone. The chain uses TRBV14 and TRBJ2-7, with D perhaps TRBD2 (5 bases). The CDR3 loop spans 14 amino acids. With 4 bases removed from V and 3 bases from J, the gap between germline ends came to 13 bases. Germline-derived CDR1 and CDR2 are SGHDN and FVKESK. The DNA of the CDR3 is TGTGCCAGCAGCCCCGGACTCACCAACTACGAGCAGTACTTC. It is translated as CASSPGLTNYEQYF.

V usage is TRBV19 and J usage is TRBJ2-5, with 9 nucleotides matching TRBD1. V gave up 3 bases and J gave up 5 bases; unmatched junction bases: 4. The length of the CDR3 is 14 residues. Germline assignment: CDR1 LNHDA and CDR2 SQIVND (reference sequence). As DNA, the CDR3 is TGTGCCAGTAGTATCGGGACAGGGTGGGAGACCCAGTACTTC. The encoded protein is CASSIGTGWETQYF.

This rearrangement joins TRBV18 to TRBJ1-1; 8 bases map to TRBD1. Germline V CDR1 and CDR2: KGHSH, LQKENI. The CDR3 contains 13 residues. J gave up 8 bases and V 6 bases, and 8 bases lay outside the gene matches. This CDR3 reads CASSPDRVGEAFF. CDR3 in DNA: TGTGCCAGCTCCCCGGACAGGGTAGGCGAAGCTTTCTTT.

The V and J genes are TRBV7-9 and TRBJ1-2; no reliable D call. Germline lookup yields CDR1 SEHNR and CDR2 FQNEAQ (reference sequence). The V end was cut by 4 bases, the J end by 4 bases, with 10 bases between. The CDR3 runs 13 residues. The CDR3 sequence is CASSSPSSYGYTF. For the CDR3, the DNA is TGTGCCAGCAGCTCCCCGAGTAGCTATGGCTACACCTTC. Drawing the rest from reference TRBV7-9 and TRBJ1-2, the complete variable domain is DTGVSQNPRHKITKRGQNVTFRCDPISEHNRLYWYRQTLGQGPEFLTYFQNEAQLEKSRLLSDRFSAERPKGSFSTLEIQRTEQGDSAMYLCASSSPSSYGYTFGSGTRLTVV.

This sequence joins TRBV19 and TRBJ1-2, with 7 bases aligning to TRBD1. Germline-derived CDR1 and CDR2 are LNHDA and SQIVND (reference sequence). V was clipped by 9 bases and J by 1 base; unmatched bases: 14. The CDR3 has 16 amino acids. The CDR3: CASRAGTDTFNYGYTF. CDR3 nucleotides: TGTGCCAGCAGAGCAGGGACAGACACATTTAACTATGGCTACACCTTC.

This chain links TRBV4-1 with TRBJ1-2; TRBD1 aligns across 7 bases. The V gene's germline CDR1 is MGHRA and CDR2 YSYEKL. The CDR3 is 15 residues long. V lost 2 bases, J lost 5 bases, and 8 bases stayed unmatched. CDR3 DNA: TGCGCCAGCAGCCAACCCAGACAGGGAGGGTATGGCTACACCTTC. Translation: CASSQPRQGGYGYTF.

The V gene is TRBV3-1 (or the pseudogene TRBV3-2), the J gene TRBJ1-2, with a weak D call TRBD1 (5 bases). CDR1 and CDR2 from the germline V gene are LGHDT and YNNKEL (reference sequence). The CDR3 length is 13 residues. V was cut by 0 bases and J by 3 bases, with 5 bases left in between. CDR3 residues: CASSQEGDYGYTF. The CDR3 DNA is TGTGCCAGCAGCCAAGAAGGGGACTATGGCTACACCTTC.